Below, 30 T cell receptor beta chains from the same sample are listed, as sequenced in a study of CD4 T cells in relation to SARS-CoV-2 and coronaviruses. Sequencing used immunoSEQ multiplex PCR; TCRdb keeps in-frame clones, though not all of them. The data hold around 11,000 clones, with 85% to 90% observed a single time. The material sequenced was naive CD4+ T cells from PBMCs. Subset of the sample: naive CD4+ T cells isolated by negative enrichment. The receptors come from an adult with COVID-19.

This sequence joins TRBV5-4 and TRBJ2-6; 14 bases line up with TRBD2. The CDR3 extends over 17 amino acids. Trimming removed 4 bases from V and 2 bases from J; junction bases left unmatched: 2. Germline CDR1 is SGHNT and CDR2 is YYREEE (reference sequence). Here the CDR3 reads CASSPGLAGAGANVLTF. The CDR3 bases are TGTGCCAGCAGCCCGGGACTAGCGGGGGCTGGGGCCAACGTCCTGACTTTC.

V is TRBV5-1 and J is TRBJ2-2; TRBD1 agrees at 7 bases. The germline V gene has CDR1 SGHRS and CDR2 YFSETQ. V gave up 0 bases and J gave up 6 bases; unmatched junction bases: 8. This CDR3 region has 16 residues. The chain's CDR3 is CASSLDITGASGELFF. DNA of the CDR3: TGCGCCAGCAGCTTGGATATCACAGGGGCATCCGGGGAGCTGTTTTTT.

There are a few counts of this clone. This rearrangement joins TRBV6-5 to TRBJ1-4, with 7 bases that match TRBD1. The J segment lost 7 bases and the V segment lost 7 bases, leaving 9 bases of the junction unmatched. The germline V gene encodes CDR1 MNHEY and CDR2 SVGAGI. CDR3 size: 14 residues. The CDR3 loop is CASITMTGREKLFF. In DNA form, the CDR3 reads TGTGCCAGCATAACAATGACAGGGCGTGAAAAACTGTTTTTT.

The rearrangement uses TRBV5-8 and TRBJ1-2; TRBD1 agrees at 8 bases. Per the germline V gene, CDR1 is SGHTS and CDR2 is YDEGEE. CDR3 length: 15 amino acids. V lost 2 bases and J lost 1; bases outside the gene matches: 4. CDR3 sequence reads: CASSFAGGSNYGYTF. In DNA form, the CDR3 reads TGTGCCAGCAGCTTTGCAGGGGGCAGTAACTATGGCTACACCTTC. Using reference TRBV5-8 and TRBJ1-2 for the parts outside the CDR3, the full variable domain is EAGVTQSPTHLIKTRGQQATLRCSPISGHTSVYWYQQALGLGLQFLLWYDEGEERNRGNFPPRFSGRQFPNYSSELNVNALELEDSALYLCASSFAGGSNYGYTFGSGTRLTVV.

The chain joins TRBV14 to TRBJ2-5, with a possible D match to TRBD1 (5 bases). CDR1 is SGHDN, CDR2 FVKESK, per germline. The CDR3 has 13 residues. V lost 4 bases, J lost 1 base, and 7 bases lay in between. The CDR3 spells CASSRQFQETQYF. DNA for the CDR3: TGTGCCAGCAGCCGACAGTTCCAAGAGACCCAGTACTTC.

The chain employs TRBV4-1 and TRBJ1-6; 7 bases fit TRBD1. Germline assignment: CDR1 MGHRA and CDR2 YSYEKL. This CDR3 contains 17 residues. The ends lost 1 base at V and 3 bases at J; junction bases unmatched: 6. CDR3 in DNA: TGCGCCAGCAGCCAAGCCGGGACAGCCTTCTATAATTCACCCCTCCACTTT. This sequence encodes CASSQAGTAFYNSPLHF.

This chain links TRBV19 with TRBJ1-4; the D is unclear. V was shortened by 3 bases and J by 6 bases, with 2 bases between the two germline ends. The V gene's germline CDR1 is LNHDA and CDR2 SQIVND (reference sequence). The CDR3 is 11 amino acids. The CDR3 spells CASSIDEKLFF. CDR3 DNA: TGTGCCAGTAGTATCGATGAAAAACTGTTTTTT.

The CDR3 sequence is CASSEASGASYEQYF. The CDR3 bases are TGTGCCAGCAGTGAAGCCTCTGGGGCATCCTACGAGCAGTACTTC. The chain combines TRBV6-1 with TRBJ2-7; possibly TRBD1 for D (5 bases). Per the germline V gene, CDR1 is MNHNS and CDR2 is SASEGT. The CDR3 sequence is 15 residues long. The V gene lost 0 bases and the J gene lost 1 base, with 10 bases spanning the gap.

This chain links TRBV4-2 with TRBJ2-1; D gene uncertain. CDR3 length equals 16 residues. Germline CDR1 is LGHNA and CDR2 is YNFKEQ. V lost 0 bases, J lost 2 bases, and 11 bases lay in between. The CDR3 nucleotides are TGTGCCAGCAGCCAAGATGTGGCCCAAACCTACAATGAGCAGTTCTTC. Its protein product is CASSQDVAQTYNEQFF.

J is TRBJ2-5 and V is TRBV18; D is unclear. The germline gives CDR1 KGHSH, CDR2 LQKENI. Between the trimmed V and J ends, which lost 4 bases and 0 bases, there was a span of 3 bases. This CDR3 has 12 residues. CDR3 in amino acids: CASSQYQETQYF. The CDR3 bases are TGTGCCAGCTCACAGTACCAAGAGACCCAGTACTTC.

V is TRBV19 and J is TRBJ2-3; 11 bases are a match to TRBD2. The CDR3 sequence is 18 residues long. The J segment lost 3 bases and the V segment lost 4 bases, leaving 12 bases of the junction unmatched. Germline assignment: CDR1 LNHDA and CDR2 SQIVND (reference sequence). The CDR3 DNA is TGTGCCAGTAGTAGAACTAGCGGGGGTTCCGGGGGGACAGATACGCAGTATTTT. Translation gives CASSRTSGGSGGTDTQYF. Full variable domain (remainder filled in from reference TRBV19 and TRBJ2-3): DGGITQSPKYLFRKEGQNVTLSCEQNLNHDAMYWYRQDPGQGLRLIYYSQIVNDFQKGDIAEGYSVSREKKESFPLTVTSAQKNPTAFYLCASSRTSGGSGGTDTQYFGPGTRLTVL.

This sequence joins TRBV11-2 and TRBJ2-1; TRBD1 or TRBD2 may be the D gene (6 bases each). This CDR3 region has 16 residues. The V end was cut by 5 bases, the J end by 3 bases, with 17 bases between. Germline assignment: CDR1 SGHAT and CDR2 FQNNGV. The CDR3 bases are TGTGCCAGCAGCCGCGGGACAACAACTCACTACAATGAGCAGTTCTTC. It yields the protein CASSRGTTTHYNEQFF. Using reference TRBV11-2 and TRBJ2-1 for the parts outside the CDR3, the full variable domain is EAGVAQSPRYKIIEKRQSVAFWCNPISGHATLYWYQQILGQGPKLLIQFQNNGVVDDSQLPKDRFSAERLKGVDSTLKIQPAKLEDSAVYLCASSRGTTTHYNEQFFGPGTRLTVL.

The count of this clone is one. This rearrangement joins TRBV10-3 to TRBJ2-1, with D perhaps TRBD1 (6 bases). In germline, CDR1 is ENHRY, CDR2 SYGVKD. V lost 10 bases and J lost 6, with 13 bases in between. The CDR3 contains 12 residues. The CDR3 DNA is TGTGCCACCAACCAGGGGACCAATGAGCAGTTCTTC. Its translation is CATNQGTNEQFF.

In DNA form, the CDR3 reads TGTGCCAGCAGCTTAAAGGGACAGGGGGCTAACTACGAGCAGTACTTC. Protein: CASSLKGQGANYEQYF. The rearrangement links TRBV7-3 to TRBJ2-7; 12 bases match TRBD1. V was pared by 1 base and J by 3 bases, with 4 bases of the junction left unmatched. Looked up from germline, CDR1 is SGHTA and CDR2 is FQGTGA. The CDR3 has 16 residues. The whole variable domain, remainder taken from reference TRBV7-3 and TRBJ2-7, is GAGVSQTPSNKVTEKGKYVELRCDPISGHTALYWYRQSLGQGPEFLIYFQGTGAADDSGLPNDRFFAVRPEGSVSTLKIQRTERGDSAVYLCASSLKGQGANYEQYFGPGTRLTVT.

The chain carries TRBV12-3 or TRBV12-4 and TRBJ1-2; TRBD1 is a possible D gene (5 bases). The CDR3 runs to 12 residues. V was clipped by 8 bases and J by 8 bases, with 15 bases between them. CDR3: CASFRRGGGYTF. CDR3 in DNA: TGTGCCAGCTTTCGTAGGGGAGGCGGCTACACCTTC.

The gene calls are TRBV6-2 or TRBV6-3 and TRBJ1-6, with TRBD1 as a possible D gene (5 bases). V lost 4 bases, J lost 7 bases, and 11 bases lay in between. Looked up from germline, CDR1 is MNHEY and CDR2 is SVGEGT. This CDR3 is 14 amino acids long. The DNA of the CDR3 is TGTGCCAGCAGTTCTGGGACCAAGAATTCACCCCTCCACTTT. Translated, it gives CASSSGTKNSPLHF.

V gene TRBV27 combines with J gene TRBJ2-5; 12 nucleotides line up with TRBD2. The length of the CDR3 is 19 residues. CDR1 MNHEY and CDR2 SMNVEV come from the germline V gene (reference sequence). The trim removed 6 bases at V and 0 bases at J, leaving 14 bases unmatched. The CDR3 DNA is TGTGCCAGCAGCCGCAAACTAGCGGGGGGCCTCCTCTACCAAGAGACCCAGTACTTC. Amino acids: CASSRKLAGGLLYQETQYF.

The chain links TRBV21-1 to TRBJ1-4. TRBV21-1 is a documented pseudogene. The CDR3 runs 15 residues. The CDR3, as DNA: TGTGCCAGCAGCAAAGCAAGTGGCGCTAATGAAAAACTGTTTTTT. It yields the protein CASSKASGANEKLFF.

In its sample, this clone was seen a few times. CDR3 region: CASSSGAGANYGYTF. The CDR3 nucleotides are TGTGCCAGCAGCTCAGGTGCGGGGGCTAACTATGGCTACACCTTC. The V and J genes are TRBV5-5 and TRBJ1-2, with D possibly matching TRBD1 (5 bases). This CDR3 contains 15 residues. Trimming removed 3 bases from V and 0 bases from J, with 12 bases in between. CDR1 is SGHKS, CDR2 YYEKEE, per germline (reference sequence).

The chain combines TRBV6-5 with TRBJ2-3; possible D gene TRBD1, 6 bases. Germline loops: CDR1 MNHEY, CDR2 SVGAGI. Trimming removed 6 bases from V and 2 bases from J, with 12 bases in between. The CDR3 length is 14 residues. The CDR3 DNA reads TGTGCCAGCAGCAACCGGGACAACACAGATACGCAGTATTTT. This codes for CASSNRDNTDTQYF.

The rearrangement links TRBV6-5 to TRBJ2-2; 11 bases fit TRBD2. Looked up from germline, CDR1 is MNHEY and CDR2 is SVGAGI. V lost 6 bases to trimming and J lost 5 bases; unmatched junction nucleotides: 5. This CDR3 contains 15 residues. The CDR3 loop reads CASSIAGGGTGELFF. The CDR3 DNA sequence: TGTGCCAGCAGCATAGCGGGGGGGGGAACCGGGGAGCTGTTTTTT.

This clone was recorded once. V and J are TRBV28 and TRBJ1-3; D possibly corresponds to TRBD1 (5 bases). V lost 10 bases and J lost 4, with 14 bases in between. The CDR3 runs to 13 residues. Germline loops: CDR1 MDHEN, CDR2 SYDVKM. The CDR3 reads CATAGARGNTIYF. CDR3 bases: TGTGCCACCGCTGGGGCCAGAGGAAACACCATATATTTT.

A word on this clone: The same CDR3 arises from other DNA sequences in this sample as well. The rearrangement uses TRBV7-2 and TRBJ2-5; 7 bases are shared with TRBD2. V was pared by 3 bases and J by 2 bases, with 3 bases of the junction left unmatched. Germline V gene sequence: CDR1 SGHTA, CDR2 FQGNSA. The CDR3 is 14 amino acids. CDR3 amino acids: CASSLGGGQETQYF. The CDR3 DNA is TGTGCCAGCAGCTTGGGGGGGGGTCAAGAGACCCAGTACTTC. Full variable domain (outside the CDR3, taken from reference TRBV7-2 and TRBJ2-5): GAGVSQSPSNKVTEKGKDVELRCDPISGHTALYWYRQSLGQGLEFLIYFQGNSAPDKSGLPSDRFSAERTGGSVSTLTIQRTQQEDSAVYLCASSLGGGQETQYFGPGTRLLVL.

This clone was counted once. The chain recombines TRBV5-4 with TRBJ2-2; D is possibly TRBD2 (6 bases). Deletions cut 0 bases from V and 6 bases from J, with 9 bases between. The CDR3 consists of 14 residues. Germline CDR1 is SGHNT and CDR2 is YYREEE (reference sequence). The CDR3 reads CASSLGLDAGELFF. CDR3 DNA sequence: TGTGCCAGCAGCTTGGGACTAGATGCCGGGGAGCTGTTTTTT.

CDR3 protein: CASSTNRGNQPQHF. CDR3 nucleotide sequence: TGTGCCAGCAGCACAAACAGGGGAAATCAGCCCCAGCATTTT. This chain uses TRBV7-4 with TRBJ1-5; 7 bases fit TRBD1. V lost 5 bases, J lost 4 bases, and 5 bases stayed unmatched. Germline CDR1 and CDR2: SGHVT and SQSDAQ. The CDR3 consists of 14 residues.

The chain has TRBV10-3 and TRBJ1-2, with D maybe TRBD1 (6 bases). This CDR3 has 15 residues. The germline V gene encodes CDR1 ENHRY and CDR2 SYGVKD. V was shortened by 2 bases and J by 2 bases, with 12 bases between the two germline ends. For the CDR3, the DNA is TGTGCCATCAGTGAGCAGAACAGGGAAAACTATGGCTACACCTTC. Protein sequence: CAISEQNRENYGYTF.

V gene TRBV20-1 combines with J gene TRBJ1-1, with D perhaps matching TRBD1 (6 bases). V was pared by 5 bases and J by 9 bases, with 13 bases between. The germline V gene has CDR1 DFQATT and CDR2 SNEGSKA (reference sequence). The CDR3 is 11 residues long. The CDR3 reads CSAPRTVKAFF. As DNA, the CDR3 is TGCAGTGCTCCCCGGACAGTGAAAGCTTTCTTT.

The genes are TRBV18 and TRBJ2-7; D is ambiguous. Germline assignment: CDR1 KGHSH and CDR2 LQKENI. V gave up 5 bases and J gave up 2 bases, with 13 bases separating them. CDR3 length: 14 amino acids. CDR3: CASSSLREAYEQYF. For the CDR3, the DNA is TGTGCCAGCTCATCCCTAAGAGAGGCCTACGAGCAGTACTTC.

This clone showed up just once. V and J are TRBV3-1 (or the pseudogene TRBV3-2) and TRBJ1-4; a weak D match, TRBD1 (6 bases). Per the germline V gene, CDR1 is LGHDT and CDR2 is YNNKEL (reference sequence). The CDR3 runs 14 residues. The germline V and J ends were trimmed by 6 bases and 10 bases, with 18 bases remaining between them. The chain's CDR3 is CASRLEGDQAKLFF. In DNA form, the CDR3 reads TGTGCCAGCAGGCTAGAGGGGGATCAGGCAAAACTGTTTTTT.

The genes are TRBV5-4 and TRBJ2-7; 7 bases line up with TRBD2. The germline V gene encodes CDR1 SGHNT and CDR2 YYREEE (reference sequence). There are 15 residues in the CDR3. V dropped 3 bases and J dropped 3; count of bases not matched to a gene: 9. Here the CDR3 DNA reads TGTGCCAGCAGCTCCCGGGCCAGCGGGGACTACGAGCAGTACTTC. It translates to CASSSRASGDYEQYF.